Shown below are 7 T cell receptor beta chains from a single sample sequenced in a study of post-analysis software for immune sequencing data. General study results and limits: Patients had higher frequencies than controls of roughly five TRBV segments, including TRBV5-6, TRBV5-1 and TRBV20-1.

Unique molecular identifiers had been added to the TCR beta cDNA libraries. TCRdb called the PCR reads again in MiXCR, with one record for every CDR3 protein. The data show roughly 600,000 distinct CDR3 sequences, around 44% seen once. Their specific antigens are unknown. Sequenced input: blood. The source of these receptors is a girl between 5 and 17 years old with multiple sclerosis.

The CDR3 DNA reads TGTGCCAGCAGCTTAGTCGTCCTAGCGGGACCTTACGAGCGGTACTTC. Protein sequence: CASSLVVLAGPYERYF. The chain employs TRBV7-2 and TRBJ2-5, with TRBD2 matching over 9 bases. This CDR3 has 16 amino acids. Germline CDR1 is SGHTA and CDR2 is FQGNSA. V shed 1 base, J shed 13 bases, and the junction held 16 bases outside the gene matches.

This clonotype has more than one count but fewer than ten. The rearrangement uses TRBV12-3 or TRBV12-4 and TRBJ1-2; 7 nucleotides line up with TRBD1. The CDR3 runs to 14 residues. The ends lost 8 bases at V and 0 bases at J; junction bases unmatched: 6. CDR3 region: CASHRGPANYGYTF. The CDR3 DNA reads TGTGCCAGCCATAGGGGGCCCGCTAACTATGGCTACACCTTC.

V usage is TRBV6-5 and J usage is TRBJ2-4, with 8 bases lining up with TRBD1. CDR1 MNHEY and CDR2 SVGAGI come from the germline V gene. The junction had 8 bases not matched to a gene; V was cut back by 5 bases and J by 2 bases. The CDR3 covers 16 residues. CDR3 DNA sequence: TGTGCCAGCAGTCACGACAGGGGACTGTCCAAAAACATTCAGTACTTC. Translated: CASSHDRGLSKNIQYF.

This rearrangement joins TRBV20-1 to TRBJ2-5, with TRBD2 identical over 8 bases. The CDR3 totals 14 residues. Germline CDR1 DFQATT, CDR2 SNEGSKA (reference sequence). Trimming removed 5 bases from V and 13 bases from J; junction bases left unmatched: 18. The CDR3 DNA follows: TGCAGTGCTCCCATGTCGGGGGGGCTTTACGAGCGGTACTTC. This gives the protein CSAPMSGGLYERYF.

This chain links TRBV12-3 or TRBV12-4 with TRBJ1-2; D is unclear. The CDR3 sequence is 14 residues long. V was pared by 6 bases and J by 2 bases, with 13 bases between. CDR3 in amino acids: CASSALLANYGYTF. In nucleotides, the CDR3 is TGTGCCAGCAGCGCCTTACTTGCAAACTATGGCTACACCTTC.

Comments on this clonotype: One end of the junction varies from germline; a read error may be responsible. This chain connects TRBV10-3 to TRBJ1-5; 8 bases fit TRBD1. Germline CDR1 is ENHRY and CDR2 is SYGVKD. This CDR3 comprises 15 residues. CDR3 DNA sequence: TGTGTCATCAGTGGACAGGGTTTACCGGGTCAGCCCCAGCATTTT. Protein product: CVISGQGLPGQPQHF.

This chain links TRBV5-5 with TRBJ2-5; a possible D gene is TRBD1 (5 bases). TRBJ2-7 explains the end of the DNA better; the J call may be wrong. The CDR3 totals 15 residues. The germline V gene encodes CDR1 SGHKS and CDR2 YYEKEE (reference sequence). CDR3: CASSLARQGDYEQYF. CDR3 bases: TGTGCCAGCAGCTTGGCCCGGCAGGGTGACTACGAGCAGTACTTC.